These T cell receptor beta chains were read from a single sample in a study of cytomegalovirus exposure and HLA in healthy donors. Some clones are missing from TCRdb's copy, which holds only in-frame ones; the method was immunoSEQ multiplex PCR. The sample shows 130,000 or so clones, around 79% of them seen only once. The sequencing input was PBMCs. Receptor source: a woman aged 40 to 50 in good health and CMV-seronegative. The CDR3 runs from the conserved cysteine through the conserved F or W. Each record gives: J gene, clone size, D gene, V gene, CDR3 protein, CDR3 DNA. The D gene is left open where the match is weak. Clone size is shown for a subset of rows, as once, few, many or a class of expanded clone.

J gene: TRBJ1-5
clone size: .
D gene: TRBD1
V gene: TRBV28
CDR3 protein: CASSSYSTGRNQPQHF
CDR3 DNA: TGTGCCAGCAGTTCTTACTCGACAGGGCGCAATCAGCCCCAGCATTTT

J gene: TRBJ2-1
clone size: .
D gene: .
V gene: TRBV7-2
CDR3 protein: CASSPGPPVGNEQFF
CDR3 DNA: TGTGCCAGCAGCCCAGGGCCCCCAGTGGGCAATGAGCAGTTCTTC

J gene: TRBJ2-7
clone size: .
D gene: TRBD2
V gene: TRBV4-1
CDR3 protein: CASSQVTGTSGSFGEQYF
CDR3 DNA: TGCGCCAGCAGCCAAGTTACCGGGACTAGCGGGAGTTTTGGCGAGCAGTACTTC

J gene: TRBJ2-1
clone size: .
D gene: .
V gene: TRBV28
CDR3 protein: CASSLRPGQTVLYYNEQFF
CDR3 DNA: TGTGCCAGCAGTTTACGCCCTGGACAAACCGTACTTTACTACAATGAGCAGTTCTTC

J gene: TRBJ1-3
clone size: .
D gene: TRBD1
V gene: TRBV5-1
CDR3 protein: CASSWDSGNTIYF
CDR3 DNA: TGCGCCAGCAGCTGGGACAGTGGAAACACCATATATTTT

J gene: TRBJ2-7
clone size: .
D gene: .
V gene: TRBV5-4
CDR3 protein: CASSFTGYEQYF
CDR3 DNA: TGTGCCAGCAGCTTCACTGGCTACGAGCAGTACTTC

J gene: TRBJ1-5
clone size: .
D gene: .
V gene: TRBV7-6
CDR3 protein: CASSPLSGGLEAPQHF
CDR3 DNA: TGTGCCAGCAGCCCTCTGAGTGGGGGCCTCGAGGCGCCCCAGCATTTT

J gene: TRBJ1-3
clone size: .
D gene: .
V gene: TRBV6-1
CDR3 protein: CASSRGRSGNTIYF
CDR3 DNA: TGTGCCAGCAGCAGAGGGAGGTCTGGAAACACCATATATTTT

J gene: TRBJ1-3
clone size: .
D gene: .
V gene: TRBV5-1
CDR3 protein: CASSPLRGTYSGNTIYF
CDR3 DNA: TGCGCCAGCAGCCCCCTCCGGGGTACATACTCTGGAAACACCATATATTTT

J gene: TRBJ2-1
clone size: .
D gene: TRBD1
V gene: TRBV7-9
CDR3 protein: CASSYRDRGYNEQFF
CDR3 DNA: TGTGCCAGCAGCTACCGGGACAGGGGATACAATGAGCAGTTCTTC

J gene: TRBJ2-6
clone size: few
D gene: .
V gene: TRBV6-1
CDR3 protein: CASSDDGSGANGLTF
CDR3 DNA: TGTGCCAGCAGTGACGATGGCTCTGGGGCCAACGGCCTGACTTTC

J gene: TRBJ2-1
clone size: .
D gene: TRBD1
V gene: TRBV27
CDR3 protein: CASSTSDRGLDEQFF
CDR3 DNA: TGTGCCAGCAGTACCTCAGACAGGGGGCTCGATGAGCAGTTCTTC

J gene: TRBJ1-1
clone size: .
D gene: TRBD1
V gene: TRBV28
CDR3 protein: CASSGQGGEGTEAFF
CDR3 DNA: TGTGCCAGCAGTGGACAGGGGGGAGAAGGCACTGAAGCTTTCTTT

J gene: TRBJ1-4
clone size: .
D gene: .
V gene: TRBV28
CDR3 protein: CASSLLGSATNEKLFF
CDR3 DNA: TGTGCCAGCAGTTTATTGGGCTCAGCAACTAATGAAAAACTGTTTTTT

J gene: TRBJ2-6
clone size: few
D gene: .
V gene: TRBV5-1
CDR3 protein: CASFRGTGANGLTF
CDR3 DNA: TGCGCCAGCTTCAGGGGCACTGGGGCCAACGGCCTGACTTTC

J gene: TRBJ2-1
clone size: .
D gene: TRBD1
V gene: TRBV5-1
CDR3 protein: CASSLGDRDNEQFF
CDR3 DNA: TGCGCCAGCAGCTTGGGGGACAGGGACAATGAGCAGTTCTTC

J gene: TRBJ2-3
clone size: .
D gene: TRBD2
V gene: TRBV19
CDR3 protein: CASSILAGTIGTDTQYF
CDR3 DNA: TGTGCCAGTAGTATACTAGCGGGAACTATTGGTACAGATACGCAGTATTTT

J gene: TRBJ2-6
clone size: .
D gene: .
V gene: TRBV9
CDR3 protein: CASQRAGNPSGANVLTF
CDR3 DNA: TGTGCCAGCCAGCGTGCGGGGAACCCCTCTGGGGCCAACGTCCTGACTTTC

J gene: TRBJ2-1
clone size: few
D gene: .
V gene: TRBV21-1
CDR3 protein: CASSKLTPPTSGRDNEQFF
CDR3 DNA: TGTGCCAGCAGCAAATTAACCCCTCCCACTAGCGGGAGGGACAATGAGCAGTTCTTC

J gene: TRBJ2-5
clone size: .
D gene: .
V gene: TRBV4-3
CDR3 protein: CASSRHANRETQYF
CDR3 DNA: TGCGCCAGCAGCCGACACGCGAACCGCGAGACCCAGTACTTC

J gene: TRBJ1-2
clone size: .
D gene: TRBD1
V gene: TRBV5-4
CDR3 protein: CASSLLDREDGYTF
CDR3 DNA: TGTGCCAGCAGCTTGTTGGACAGGGAAGATGGCTACACCTTC

J gene: TRBJ2-1
clone size: .
D gene: TRBD1
V gene: TRBV27
CDR3 protein: CASSPGTGRTYNEQFF
CDR3 DNA: TGTGCCAGCAGTCCCGGGACAGGCCGGACTTACAATGAGCAGTTCTTC

J gene: TRBJ1-2
clone size: .
D gene: .
V gene: TRBV5-1
CDR3 protein: CASSSLVAGYGYTF
CDR3 DNA: TGCGCCAGCAGCAGCCTGGTAGCCGGCTATGGCTACACCTTC